These T cell receptor beta chains were read from a single sample in a study of blood T cell repertoires in COVID-19. Using immunoSEQ multiplex PCR, the repertoire was profiled, and TCRdb retains in-frame clones only, with some absent. The data hold 40,000 to 60,000 clones, with roughly nine tenths observed a single time. Sample: peripheral blood. The receptors were gathered from a human donor in a cohort sampled during active COVID-19. Each CDR3 is given with its conserved first and last residue. D genes are given only for firm matches. Size is omitted from some rows. Given values are once, few, many or a class for expanded clones.

clone_size j_call v_call d_call cdr3_nt cdr3_aa
NA TRBJ1-2 TRBV25-1 TRBD1 TGTGCCAGCAGTTCCGGGACAGGGAGGGGCTACACCTTC CASSSGTGRGYTF
NA TRBJ2-1 TRBV12-5 TRBD2 TGTGCTAGTGGTTCCCGACTAGCGAGCAATGAGCAGTTCTTC CASGSRLASNEQFF
NA TRBJ1-1 TRBV30 NA TGTGCCTGGACCCCCGGGGGGGCTTGGAACACTGAAGCTTTCTTT CAWTPGGAWNTEAFF
NA TRBJ2-5 TRBV2 NA TGTGCCAGCAGTGTATCGACAATGGAGACCCAGTACTTC CASSVSTMETQYF
NA TRBJ2-3 TRBV6-6 TRBD2 TGTGCCAGCAGTTACTCACGGGAGGGCCGTACAGATACGCAGTATTTT CASSYSREGRTDTQYF
NA TRBJ1-3 TRBV6-5 NA TGTGCCAGCAGGATGGGGGGAGTGTCGGGAAACACCATATATTTT CASRMGGVSGNTIYF
NA TRBJ2-7 TRBV3-1/TRBV3-2 NA TGTGCCAGCAGCCAAGATGATGGAGGCTACGAGCAGTACTTC CASSQDDGGYEQYF
NA TRBJ2-7 TRBV7-9 NA TGTGCCAGCAGCCTCGTTATAGGAGTCTTCTACGAGCAGTACTTC CASSLVIGVFYEQYF
few TRBJ2-5 TRBV6-5 NA TGTGCCAGCAGCCCCTTCCTTCCCGGGGGAGAGACCCAGTACTTC CASSPFLPGGETQYF
once TRBJ1-2 TRBV30 NA TGTGCCTGGAGCGCACCCGGGACACCCAACTTC CAWSAPGTPNF
NA TRBJ2-1 TRBV4-1 TRBD2 TGCGCCAGCGACACCGGGACTAGCGGGAGGGTCTCCTACAATGAGCAGTTCTTC CASDTGTSGRVSYNEQFF
NA TRBJ1-4 TRBV6-5 NA TGTGCCAGCAGTTTGCACACGACAACTAATGAAAAACTGTTTTTT CASSLHTTTNEKLFF
NA TRBJ1-2 TRBV23-1 NA TGCGCCAGCAGTCCTGGGGAGAACTATGGCTACACCTTC CASSPGENYGYTF
NA TRBJ1-5 TRBV28 NA TGTGCCAGCAGGACCATCGGGTTCTATGGGGGTGAGGGGGATCAGCCCCAGCATTTT CASRTIGFYGGEGDQPQHF
NA TRBJ2-1 TRBV5-6 NA TGTGCCAGCAGCTTGGGAGGGGAGCAGTTCTTC CASSLGGEQFF
NA TRBJ1-2 TRBV11-3 NA TGTGCCACCTCAGAGGTTCCTAACTATGGCTACACCTTC CATSEVPNYGYTF
NA TRBJ1-4 TRBV18 NA TGTGCCAGCTCACCCAATTGGTTGTCGGCTAATGAAAAACTGTTTTTT CASSPNWLSANEKLFF
NA TRBJ1-2 TRBV2 NA TGTGCCAGCAGCCTCTATGGCTACACCTTC CASSLYGYTF
NA TRBJ2-4 TRBV7-9 NA TGTGCCAGCAGCTTAGGTAGAACTCCATCCCACTTC CASSLGRTPSHF
NA TRBJ2-1 TRBV10-3 TRBD1 TGTGCCATCAGACAGGGGGGAGACAATGAGCAGTTCTTC CAIRQGGDNEQFF
once TRBJ1-4 TRBV5-1 NA TGCGCCAGCAGGGACAGTCGGCAAAAACTGTTTTTT CASRDSRQKLFF
NA TRBJ2-7 TRBV18 TRBD1 TGTGCCAGCTCACCATTTCAGGGGGCGAGCTACGAGCAGTACTTC CASSPFQGASYEQYF
NA TRBJ2-7 TRBV19 NA TGTGCCAGTAGTATTAACCTATCGAGCGAGCAGTACTTC CASSINLSSEQYF
NA TRBJ1-2 TRBV6-5 NA TGTGCCAGCAGTTACTCGGCGGCCCACTATGGCTACACCTTC CASSYSAAHYGYTF
NA TRBJ2-4 TRBV15 TRBD1 TGTGCCACCAGCAGAGTGGGACAGCTTAACATTCAGTACTTC CATSRVGQLNIQYF
NA TRBJ2-1 TRBV9 TRBD2 TGTGCCAGCTCCGACCGACGAGGAGCGGGAATTGGTGCCTACAATGAGCAGTTCTTC CASSDRRGAGIGAYNEQFF
NA TRBJ2-7 TRBV18 TRBD2 TGTGCCAGCTCACCTCCAAGGACTAGCGCCTACGAGCAGTACTTC CASSPPRTSAYEQYF
NA TRBJ1-1 TRBV2 NA TGTGCCAGCAGGGCTGTCCGCGGCACTGAAGCTTTCTTT CASRAVRGTEAFF
few TRBJ2-7 TRBV29-1 TRBD1 TGCAGCGTTCTCCCGGGACAGGGTCGAAACGAGCAGTACTTC CSVLPGQGRNEQYF
NA TRBJ1-3 TRBV6-5 NA TGTGCCAGCAGTTACTCGGGAGGGGGGACTGGAAACACCATATATTTT CASSYSGGGTGNTIYF
NA TRBJ2-3 TRBV11-1 TRBD2 TGTGCCAGCAGCCCGGCACTAGCGGGAGTCCCAGATACGCAGTATTTT CASSPALAGVPDTQYF
NA TRBJ2-7 TRBV7-9 TRBD1 TGTGCCAGCAGCTTGGGACAGGGGGCCAACGAGCAGTACTTC CASSLGQGANEQYF
NA TRBJ2-5 TRBV19 NA TGTGCCAGTAGTCGAAAGCAGGGCCTTGGAGAGACCCAGTACTTC CASSRKQGLGETQYF
NA TRBJ2-5 TRBV5-1 NA TGCGCCAGCAGCCCTAACCGAGAGACCCAGTACTTC CASSPNRETQYF
NA TRBJ2-1 TRBV4-2 TRBD2 TGTGCCAGCAGCCCTCGTACCGGGACTAACTACAATGAGCAGTTCTTC CASSPRTGTNYNEQFF
NA TRBJ2-3 TRBV25-1 TRBD2 TGTGCCAGCAGCTACAATAGCGGGAGCTGGGATACGCAGTATTTT CASSYNSGSWDTQYF
NA TRBJ1-1 TRBV12-3/TRBV12-4 NA TGTGCCAGCAGTTTAAATTTACTTGAAGCTTTCTTT CASSLNLLEAFF
NA TRBJ2-5 TRBV5-6 TRBD1 TGTGCCAGCAGCCCACAGGGGAAAGAGACCCAGTACTTC CASSPQGKETQYF
NA TRBJ1-5 TRBV12-3/TRBV12-4 NA TGTGCCAGCAGCCACCGGGGTTCCTGGACCCAGCATTTT CASSHRGSWTQHF
NA TRBJ1-2 TRBV3-1/TRBV3-2 NA TGTGCCAGCAGCCAAGGCCGAAACCGGTACTATGGCTACACCTTC CASSQGRNRYYGYTF
NA TRBJ1-1 TRBV11-1 NA TGTGCCAGCAGACTCGGGGGGGGCACTGAAGCTTTCTTT CASRLGGGTEAFF
NA TRBJ2-7 TRBV6-5 NA TGTGCCAGCAGTTACAACACTAGGACCTACGAGCAGTACTTC CASSYNTRTYEQYF
NA TRBJ1-1 TRBV9 NA TGTGCCAGCAGCCCACAGGGCAGAGGGGGTGACACTGAAGCTTTCTTT CASSPQGRGGDTEAFF
NA TRBJ2-2 TRBV27 NA TGTGCCAGCAGGAAAATCTACAGGGACACCGGGGAGCTGTTTTTT CASRKIYRDTGELFF
NA TRBJ2-5 TRBV2 NA TGTGCCAGCAGCGGCGAAGGGGGAGAGACCCAGTACTTC CASSGEGGETQYF
NA TRBJ1-5 TRBV12-3/TRBV12-4 NA TGTGCCAGCAGTTTTCAGGGTAGGGCCCAGCATTTT CASSFQGRAQHF
NA TRBJ1-1 TRBV2 NA TGTGCCAGCAGTCAAAACCGGGGGGGAGCCACTGAAGCTTTCTTT CASSQNRGGATEAFF
NA TRBJ2-2 TRBV5-1 NA TGCGCCAGCAGCTTGGCGGACACCGGGGAGCTGTTTTTT CASSLADTGELFF
NA TRBJ1-2 TRBV12-3/TRBV12-4 NA TGTGCCAGCAGTTCTTACGGGTTCGGCTACACCTTC CASSSYGFGYTF
NA TRBJ2-2 TRBV9 TRBD2 TGTGCCAGCAGCGTAGCTAGCGGAGCGAACACCGGGGAGCTGTTTTTT CASSVASGANTGELFF